This is a list of T cell receptor beta chains from one sample in a study of T cell repertoires in cytomegalovirus infection. TCRdb independently ran MiXCR on the reads; one entry per CDR3 protein. Here the sample spans roughly 730,000 distinct CDR3 sequences, roughly 36% being singletons. These receptors' antigens are unknown. The starting material was cultured PBMCs, obtained from culture after CMV antigen stimulation. The receptors were sampled from a human donor in good health (CMV status not recorded). Some clones in this sample may be carry-over from other donors' samples. The CDR3 runs from the conserved cysteine through the conserved F or W.

length	V	J	CDR3
14	TRBV5-4	TRBJ2-1	CASSSRSGYNEQFF
15	TRBV7-6	TRBJ1-5	CASSSGTGNNQPQHF
14	TRBV10-3	TRBJ2-7	CAISEGGLGLWQYF
14	TRBV6-6	TRBJ2-1	CASSYGSSYNEQFF
14	TRBV27	TRBJ2-7	CASSKRTSSYEQYF
15	TRBV4-1	TRBJ2-3	CASSPSGLRIDTQYF
15	TRBV7-2	TRBJ1-3	CASSRTISSGNTIYF
16	TRBV7-8	TRBJ1-2	CASSLGVGRGLEGYTF
14	TRBV2	TRBJ2-2	CASSGQANTGELFF
14	TRBV7-2	TRBJ2-3	CASSFRGLTDTQYF
15	TRBV20-1	TRBJ2-5	CSARASGKYQETQYF
14	TRBV10-3	TRBJ2-1	CAIGLAGVLDEQFF
13	TRBV27	TRBJ1-2	CASSLSINYGYTF
17	TRBV5-1	TRBJ1-1	CASSLRSRDGVFPEAFF